The clone carrying this T cell receptor beta chain showed up just a few times. What it binds is unknown. Germline lookup yields CDR1 SGHAT and CDR2 FQNNGV. V lost 5 bases to trimming and J lost 7 bases; unmatched junction nucleotides: 8. This CDR3 region has 16 residues. The data stem from a study of identical twins. With template switching, a universal primer site was added, and the cDNA carried unique molecular identifiers. TCRdb recomputed calls from the 5' RACE reads with MiXCR, one row per CDR3 protein. The sample consists of approximately 670,000 distinct CDR3 sequences, around 6% of them appearing once. Overall study results and limits: For cord blood, abundant beta clonotypes had fewer insertions, unlike memory repertoires, which showed none.

The specimen was naive T cells sorted from blood. The V call is TRBV11-2, the J call TRBJ2-2, with 12 bases aligning to TRBD1. The clonotype originates from a man aged 18 to 29 in good health. The CDR3 loop reads CASSARDRGLVGELFF. CDR3 in DNA: TGTGCCAGCAGCGCACGGGACAGGGGGCTGGTCGGGGAGCTGTTTTTT.